The clone carrying this TCR beta chain came up a few times. In the authors' methods: Amplification with reference gene primers provided the estimates of nucleated cell counts. Sequencing was performed with immunoSEQ multiplex PCR; in TCRdb, only in-frame clones are kept and a portion is missing. The V and J calls and clone size are taken from that table; D and trimming were inferred from the DNA. The sample has 110,000 or so clones; around four fifths are singletons. CDR1 is SGHNT and CDR2 is YYREEE in the germline V gene (reference sequence). V was cut by 0 bases and J by 12 bases, with 13 bases left in between. CDR3 length: 13 residues. This sample was taken from a study of blood T cell repertoires in COVID-19. Background on the study: COVID-19 samples, acute and convalescent, were from the United States, Italy and Spain.

The TCR was taken from a woman aged 65 to 85 with acute or convalescent COVID-19. The sample consisted of peripheral blood. This rearrangement joins TRBV5-4 to TRBJ2-1; no clear D gene. This CDR3 reads CASSLGVPDSQFF. The CDR3 coding sequence is TGTGCCAGCAGCTTGGGAGTCCCCGATTCGCAGTTCTTC. Filled out from reference TRBV5-4 and TRBJ2-1, the complete variable domain reads ETGVTQSPTHLIKTRGQQVTLRCSSQSGHNTVSWYQQALGQGPQFIFQYYREEENGRGNFPPRFSGLQFPNYSSELNVNALELDDSALYLCASSLGVPDSQFFGPGTRLTVL.